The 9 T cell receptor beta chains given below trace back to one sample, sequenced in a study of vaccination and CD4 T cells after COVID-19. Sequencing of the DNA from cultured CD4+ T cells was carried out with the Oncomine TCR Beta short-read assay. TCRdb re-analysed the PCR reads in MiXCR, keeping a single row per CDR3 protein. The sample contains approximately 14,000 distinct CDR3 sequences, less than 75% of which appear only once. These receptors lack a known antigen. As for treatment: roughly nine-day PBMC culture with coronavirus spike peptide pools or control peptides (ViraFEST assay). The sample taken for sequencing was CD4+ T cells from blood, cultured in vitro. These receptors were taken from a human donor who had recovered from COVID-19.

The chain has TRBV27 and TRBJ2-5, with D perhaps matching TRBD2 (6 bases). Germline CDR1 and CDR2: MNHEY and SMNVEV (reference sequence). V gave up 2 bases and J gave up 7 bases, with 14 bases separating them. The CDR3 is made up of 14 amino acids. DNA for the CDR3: TGTGCCAGCAGTTTAGTCTCCCCGCGGGGGACCCAGTACTTC. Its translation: CASSLVSPRGTQYF.

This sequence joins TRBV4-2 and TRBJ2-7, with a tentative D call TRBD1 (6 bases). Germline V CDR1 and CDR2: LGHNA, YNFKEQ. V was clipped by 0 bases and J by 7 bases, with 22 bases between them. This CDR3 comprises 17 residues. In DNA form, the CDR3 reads TGTGCCAGCAGCCAAGAACCCATGGGGGCCAAACTACGGGAGCAGTACTTC. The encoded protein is CASSQEPMGAKLREQYF.

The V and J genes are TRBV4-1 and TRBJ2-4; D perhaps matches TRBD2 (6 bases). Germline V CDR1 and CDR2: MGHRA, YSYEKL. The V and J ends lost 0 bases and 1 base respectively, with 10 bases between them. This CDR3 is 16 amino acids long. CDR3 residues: CASSQEGGPAKNIQYF. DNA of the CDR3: TGCGCCAGCAGCCAAGAGGGGGGACCGGCCAAAAACATTCAGTACTTC.

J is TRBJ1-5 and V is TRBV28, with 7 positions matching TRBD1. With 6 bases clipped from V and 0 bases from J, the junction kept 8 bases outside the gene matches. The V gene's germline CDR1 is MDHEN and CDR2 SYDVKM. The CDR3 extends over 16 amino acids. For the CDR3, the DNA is TGTGCCAGCAGGCTCGGGACAGCATATAGCAATCAGCCCCAGCATTTT. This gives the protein CASRLGTAYSNQPQHF. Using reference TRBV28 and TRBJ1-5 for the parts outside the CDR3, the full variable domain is DVKVTQSSRYLVKRTGEKVFLECVQDMDHENMFWYRQDPGLGLRLIYFSYDVKMKEKGDIPEGYSVSREKKERFSLILESASTNQTSMYLCASRLGTAYSNQPQHFGDGTRLSIL.

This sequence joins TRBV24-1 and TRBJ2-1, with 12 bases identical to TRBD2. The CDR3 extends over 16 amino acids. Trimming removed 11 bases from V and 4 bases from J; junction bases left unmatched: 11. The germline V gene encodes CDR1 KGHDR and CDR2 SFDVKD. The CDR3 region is CAIGASGRGNYNEQFF. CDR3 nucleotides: TGTGCCATCGGCGCTAGCGGGAGGGGAAATTACAATGAGCAGTTCTTC.

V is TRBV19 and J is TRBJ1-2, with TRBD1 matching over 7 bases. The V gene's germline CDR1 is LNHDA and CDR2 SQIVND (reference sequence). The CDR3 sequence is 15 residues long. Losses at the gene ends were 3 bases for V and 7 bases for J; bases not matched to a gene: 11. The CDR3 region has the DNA TGTGCCAGTAGTATCCGTCGTTCAGGGGGAGCTGGCTACACCTTC. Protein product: CASSIRRSGGAGYTF.

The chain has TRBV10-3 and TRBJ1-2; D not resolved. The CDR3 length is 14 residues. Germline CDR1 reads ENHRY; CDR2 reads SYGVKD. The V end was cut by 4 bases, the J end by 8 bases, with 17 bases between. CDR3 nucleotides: TGTGCCATCAGTGCGGTCCTTCAGTTATCCGGCTACACCTTC. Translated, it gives CAISAVLQLSGYTF.

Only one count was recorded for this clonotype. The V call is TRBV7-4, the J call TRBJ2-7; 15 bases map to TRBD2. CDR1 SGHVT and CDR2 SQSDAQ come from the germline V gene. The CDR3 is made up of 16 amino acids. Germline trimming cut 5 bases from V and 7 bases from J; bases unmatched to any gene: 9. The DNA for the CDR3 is TGTGCCAGCAGCGACGGACTAGCGGGAGGGCCCTGGGAGCAGTACTTC. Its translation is CASSDGLAGGPWEQYF.

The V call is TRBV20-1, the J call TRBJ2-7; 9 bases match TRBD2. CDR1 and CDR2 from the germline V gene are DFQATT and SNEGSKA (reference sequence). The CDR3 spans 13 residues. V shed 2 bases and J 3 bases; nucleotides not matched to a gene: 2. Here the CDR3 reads CSARLAGLYEQYF. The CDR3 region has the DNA TGCAGTGCTAGACTAGCGGGACTCTACGAGCAGTACTTC.